Presented here are 20 T cell receptor beta chains from one specimen sequenced in a study of vaccination and CD4 T cells after COVID-19. The assay that was used to sequence DNA from cultured CD4+ T cells was the Oncomine TCR Beta short-read assay. TCRdb processed the PCR reads anew with MiXCR; each CDR3 protein has one entry. Of 8,200 or so distinct CDR3 sequences in the sample, over 60% are singletons; the top ten hold less than 40%. Their antigens remain unidentified. Specified treatment: roughly 11-day PBMC culture with coronavirus spike peptide pools or control peptides (ViraFEST assay). The sample consisted of CD4+ T cells from blood, cultured in vitro. These TCRs come from a human donor who had recovered from COVID-19.

This clonotype was detected only a few times. The CDR3 DNA is TGCAGTGCTAGCCGAGATTACGGACTAGCGGGAGGGTACGAGCAGTACTTC. This sequence encodes CSASRDYGLAGGYEQYF. This chain connects TRBV20-1 to TRBJ2-7, with 15 positions matching TRBD2. V dropped 3 bases and J dropped 4; count of bases not matched to a gene: 10. The CDR3 is 17 residues long. From germline, CDR1 is DFQATT and CDR2 SNEGSKA (reference sequence).

This sequence joins TRBV28 and TRBJ2-1; D is unresolved. Germline values: CDR1 MDHEN, CDR2 SYDVKM. The CDR3 totals 15 residues. The V end was cut by 3 bases, the J end by 3 bases, with 12 bases between. CDR3 in DNA: TGTGCCAGCAGTTTTGTAGGGATCTTCTACAATGAGCAGTTCTTC. Residues: CASSFVGIFYNEQFF.

The genes are TRBV27 and TRBJ2-5; a possible D gene is TRBD1 (5 bases). Germline V gene data show CDR1 as MNHEY and CDR2 as SMNVEV (reference sequence). V dropped 8 bases and J dropped 0 bases, with 16 bases sitting between them. The CDR3 runs to 15 residues. CDR3 sequence reads: CASAVGQTYQETQYF. In DNA, the CDR3 is TGTGCCAGCGCTGTGGGGCAGACGTACCAAGAGACCCAGTACTTC.

V is TRBV25-1 and J is TRBJ2-2; a weak D match, TRBD2 (7 bases). Germline loops: CDR1 MGHDK, CDR2 SYGVNS. The V and J ends lost 2 bases and 6 bases respectively, with 19 bases between them. This CDR3 contains 17 residues. CDR3 sequence: CASSEVKGGLGAGELFF. CDR3 in DNA: TGTGCCAGCAGTGAAGTAAAGGGGGGGCTTGGTGCCGGGGAGCTGTTTTTT.

The chain carries TRBV2 and TRBJ2-3; 9 bases line up with TRBD2. V was clipped by 6 bases and J by 2 bases; unmatched bases: 9. Germline values: CDR1 SNHLY, CDR2 FYNNEI. The CDR3 consists of 16 residues. CDR3 amino acids: CASSPGTSLSTDTQYF. CDR3 coding DNA: TGTGCCAGCAGCCCAGGGACTAGCCTCTCCACAGATACGCAGTATTTT.

V usage is TRBV12-3 or TRBV12-4 and J usage is TRBJ1-2; 7 bases fit TRBD1. V lost 6 bases and J lost 4; bases outside the gene matches: 8. CDR3 size: 14 residues. In DNA form, the CDR3 reads TGTGCCAGCAGATATACAGGGGCCACCTATGGCTACACCTTC. It codes for CASRYTGATYGYTF.

This chain links TRBV20-1 with TRBJ1-1; D gene uncertain. The CDR3 runs 15 residues. Germline V CDR1 and CDR2: DFQATT, SNEGSKA (reference sequence). With 0 bases removed from V and 2 bases from J, the gap between germline ends came to 13 bases. The CDR3: CSARDLGGINTEAFF. CDR3 DNA sequence: TGCAGTGCTAGAGATTTAGGAGGGATAAACACTGAAGCTTTCTTT.

In this sample, this clonotype turned up a few times. The rearrangement joins TRBV6-2 or TRBV6-3 to TRBJ2-1; TRBD2 matches 14 bases. CDR1 is MNHEY and CDR2 is SVGEGT in the germline V gene. The CDR3 runs to 17 residues. J was trimmed by 6 bases and V by 6 bases; bases with no gene match: 10. The CDR3 DNA follows: TGTGCCAGCAGATCGGATCTTGGGACTAGCGGGGGCAATGAGCAGTTCTTC. It translates to CASRSDLGTSGGNEQFF.

This CDR3 is CASTWTASGGYEQYF. DNA for the CDR3: TGTGCCAGCACCTGGACGGCATCGGGAGGTTACGAGCAGTACTTC. The chain uses TRBV6-1 and TRBJ2-7; the match to TRBD2 covers 7 bases. The CDR3 is 15 residues long. Looked up from germline, CDR1 is MNHNS and CDR2 is SASEGT. V gave up 7 bases and J gave up 4 bases; unmatched junction bases: 13.

A single count supports this clonotype. This sequence joins TRBV28 and TRBJ1-2; 9 bases map to TRBD1. V gave up 6 bases and J gave up 4 bases; unmatched junction bases: 15. Germline lookup yields CDR1 MDHEN and CDR2 SYDVKM. CDR3 size: 17 residues. CDR3 protein: CASSTLLNRGQSYGYTF. CDR3 nucleotides: TGTGCCAGCAGCACCCTCCTTAACAGGGGGCAAAGCTATGGCTACACCTTC.

This clonotype was detected only a few times. The CDR3 bases are TGTGCCAGCAGTCAGGGGGCCGAAGCTTTCTTT. It encodes CASSQGAEAFF. The rearrangement uses TRBV6-2 or TRBV6-3 and TRBJ1-1; 8 nucleotides align to TRBD1. J lost 8 bases, V lost 5 bases, and 1 base had no gene match. The CDR3 is made up of 11 amino acids. Germline V gene lookup returns CDR1 MNHEY and CDR2 SVGEGT.

This chain joins TRBV10-2 and TRBJ1-1; 7 positions agree with TRBD1. The CDR3 sequence is 15 residues long. Germline V gene data show CDR1 as WSHSY and CDR2 as SAAADI. With V trimmed by 2 bases and J by 1 base, 4 bases remained unmatched. This CDR3 is CASSEPWDRNTEAFF. The CDR3 DNA is TGCGCCAGCAGTGAGCCCTGGGACAGGAACACTGAAGCTTTCTTT.

The chain employs TRBV7-2 and TRBJ2-3; TRBD1 is a possible D gene (5 bases). Germline CDR1 SGHTA, CDR2 FQGNSA. Between the trimmed V and J ends, which lost 1 base and 3 bases, there was a span of 14 bases. CDR3 length equals 16 residues. The CDR3 is CASSLEAGRATDTQYF. The CDR3 nucleotides read TGTGCCAGCAGCTTAGAGGCAGGCAGGGCGACAGATACGCAGTATTTT.

This chain connects TRBV11-3 to TRBJ1-1, with a weak D call TRBD1 (6 bases). CDR1 is SGHNT, CDR2 YENEEA, per germline. Deletions cut 2 bases from V and 8 bases from J, with 12 bases between. The CDR3 is 13 residues long. The CDR3 DNA sequence: TGTGCCAGCAGCTTACTGCAGGGGTCGGAAGCTTTCTTT. Protein: CASSLLQGSEAFF.

This chain links TRBV28 with TRBJ1-2, with TRBD1 as a possible D gene (6 bases). Trimming removed 4 bases from V and 0 bases from J, with 9 bases in between. The CDR3 loop spans 14 amino acids. The V gene's germline CDR1 is MDHEN and CDR2 SYDVKM. As DNA, the CDR3 is TGTGCCAGCAGTTCGGGGGCTGCTAACTATGGCTACACCTTC. It translates to CASSSGAANYGYTF.

The chain has TRBV7-9 and TRBJ1-5; 9 nucleotides match TRBD1. Germline-derived CDR1 and CDR2 are SEHNR and FQNEAQ (reference sequence). J was trimmed by 4 bases and V by 1 base; bases with no gene match: 5. CDR3 length equals 16 residues. The CDR3, as DNA: TGTGCCAGCAGCTTAGTGGGACAGGGTGGAAATCAGCCCCAGCATTTT. This translates into CASSLVGQGGNQPQHF.

This clonotype was counted between two and nine times. The rearrangement uses TRBV19 and TRBJ1-1; D remains unclear. The germline V gene encodes CDR1 LNHDA and CDR2 SQIVND (reference sequence). With 5 bases removed from V and 1 base from J, the gap between germline ends came to 8 bases. This CDR3 has 13 amino acids. The CDR3, as DNA: TGTGCCAGTAGTTCCAACCCGAACACTGAAGCTTTCTTT. Translation gives CASSSNPNTEAFF.

The chain combines TRBV10-3 with TRBJ2-7; 11 bases match TRBD2. CDR1 ENHRY and CDR2 SYGVKD come from the germline V gene. The CDR3 covers 14 residues. Losses at the gene ends were 5 bases for V and 0 bases for J; bases not matched to a gene: 0. The CDR3 reads CAISTSGSSYEQYF. As DNA, the CDR3 is TGTGCCATCAGTACTAGCGGGAGCTCCTACGAGCAGTACTTC.

CDR3 in amino acids: CASSFGQSNQPQHF. The CDR3 DNA sequence: TGTGCCAGCAGCTTTGGACAGAGCAATCAGCCCCAGCATTTT. J is TRBJ1-5 and V is TRBV7-2, with D perhaps matching TRBD1 (6 bases). This CDR3 comprises 14 residues. V dropped 3 bases and J dropped 1 base, with 7 bases sitting between them. Germline V CDR1 and CDR2: SGHTA, FQGNSA.

The rearrangement uses TRBV20-1 and TRBJ1-5; D may be TRBD1 (5 bases). The V end lost 5 bases, the J end lost 0 bases, and 14 bases lay between the germline ends. CDR1 and CDR2 (germline): DFQATT, SNEGSKA (reference sequence). The CDR3 length is 15 residues. The CDR3 sequence is CSALDKPYSNQPQHF. The CDR3 bases are TGCAGTGCTCTGGACAAGCCCTATAGCAATCAGCCCCAGCATTTT.